This T cell receptor (beta chain) was captured by sequencing in a study of blood T cell dynamics during melanoma immunotherapy. Time point in this sample: week 3, after first cycle of checkpoint inhibitor. Some clones are missing from TCRdb's copy, which holds only in-frame ones; the method was immunoSEQ multiplex PCR. The sample lists approximately 11,000 clones, roughly 90% occurring once. V shed 0 bases, J shed 12 bases, and the junction held 6 bases outside the gene matches. The CDR3 length is 13 residues. The germline V gene encodes CDR1 SGHKS and CDR2 YYEKEE (reference sequence). The rearrangement uses TRBV5-5 and TRBJ2-7; TRBD2 matches at 10 bases. The sequencing here drew on blood, taken from a patient treated with checkpoint blockade. This clonotype was sampled from a human donor with melanoma. CDR3 sequence (DNA): TGTGCCAGCAGCTTGGGTTTGGCTAGCGGGAGGTACTTC. Translated, it gives CASSLGLASGRYF.